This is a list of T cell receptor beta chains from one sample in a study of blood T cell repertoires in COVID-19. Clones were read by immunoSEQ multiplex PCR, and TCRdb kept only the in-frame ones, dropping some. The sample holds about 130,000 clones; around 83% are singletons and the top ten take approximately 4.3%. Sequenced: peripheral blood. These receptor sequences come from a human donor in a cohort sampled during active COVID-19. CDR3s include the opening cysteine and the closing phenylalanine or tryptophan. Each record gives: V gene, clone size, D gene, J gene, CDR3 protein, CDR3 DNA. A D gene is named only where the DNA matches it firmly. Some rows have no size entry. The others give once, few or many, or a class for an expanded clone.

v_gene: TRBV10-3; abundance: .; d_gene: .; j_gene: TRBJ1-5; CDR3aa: CAISEDSNSNQPQHF; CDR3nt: TGTGCCATCAGTGAGGACAGTAATAGCAATCAGCCCCAGCATTTT
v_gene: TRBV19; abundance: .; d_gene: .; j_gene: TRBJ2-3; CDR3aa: CAVGAVTDTQYF; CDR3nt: TGTGCAGTGGGGGCGGTGACAGATACGCAGTATTTT
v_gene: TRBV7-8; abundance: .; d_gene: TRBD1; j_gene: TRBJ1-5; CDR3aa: CASSLGRTGRRSNQPQHF; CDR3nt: TGTGCCAGCAGCTTAGGGCGGACAGGACGACGTAGCAATCAGCCCCAGCATTTT
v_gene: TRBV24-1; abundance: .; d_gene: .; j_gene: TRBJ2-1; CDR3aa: CATRGGRESTEQFF; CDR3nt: TGTGCCACCAGGGGAGGAAGGGAATCCACTGAGCAGTTCTTC
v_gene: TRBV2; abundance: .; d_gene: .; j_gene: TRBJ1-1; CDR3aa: CASRGGISGTEAFF; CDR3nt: TGTGCCAGCAGGGGCGGGATTTCTGGCACTGAAGCTTTCTTT
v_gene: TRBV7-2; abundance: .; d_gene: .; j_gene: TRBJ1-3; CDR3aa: CASSLGGRLSGNTIYF; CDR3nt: TGTGCCAGCAGCTTAGGGGGCCGTCTCTCTGGAAACACCATATATTTT
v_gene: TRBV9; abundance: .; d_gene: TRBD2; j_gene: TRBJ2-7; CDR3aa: CASSVGEGPGTYEQYF; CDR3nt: TGTGCCAGCAGCGTAGGGGAGGGACCTGGGACCTACGAGCAGTACTTC
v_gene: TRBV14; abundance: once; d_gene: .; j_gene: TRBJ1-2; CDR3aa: CASSQGLWAGGGYTF; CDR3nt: TGTGCCAGCAGCCAAGGTCTTTGGGCCGGTGGAGGCTACACCTTC
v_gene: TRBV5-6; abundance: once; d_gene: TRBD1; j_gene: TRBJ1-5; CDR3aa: CASSLGQGDQPQHF; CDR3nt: TGTGCCAGCAGCTTGGGACAGGGGGATCAGCCCCAGCATTTT
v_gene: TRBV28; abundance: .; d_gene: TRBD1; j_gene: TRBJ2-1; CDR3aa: CASSSHTGGVIHNEQFF; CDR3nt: TGTGCCAGCAGTTCCCACACAGGGGGCGTAATACACAATGAGCAGTTCTTC
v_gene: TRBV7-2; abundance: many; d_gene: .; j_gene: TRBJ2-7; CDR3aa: CASSLAFRGEQYF; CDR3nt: TGTGCCAGCAGCTTAGCGTTTCGAGGCGAGCAGTACTTC
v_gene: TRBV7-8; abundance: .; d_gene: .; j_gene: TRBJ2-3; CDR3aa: CASSPETGSAFDTQYF; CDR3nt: TGTGCCAGCAGCCCCGAGACTGGATCCGCATTTGATACGCAGTATTTT
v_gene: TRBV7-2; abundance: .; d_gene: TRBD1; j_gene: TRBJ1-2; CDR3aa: CASSLVPLDREHGYTF; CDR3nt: TGTGCCAGCAGCTTAGTCCCTTTGGACAGGGAGCATGGCTACACCTTC
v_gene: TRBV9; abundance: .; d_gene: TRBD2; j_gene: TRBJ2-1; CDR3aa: CASSVGTSGPSLLF; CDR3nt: TGTGCCAGCAGCGTGGGGACTAGCGGCCCCTCTCTCCTCTTC
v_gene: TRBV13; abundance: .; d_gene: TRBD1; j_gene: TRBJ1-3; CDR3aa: CASSLAGTGDIGNTIYF; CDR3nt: TGTGCCAGCAGCTTAGCGGGGACAGGGGATATTGGAAACACCATATATTTT
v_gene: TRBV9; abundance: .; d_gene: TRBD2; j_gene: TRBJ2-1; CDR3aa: CASAASGGAVSEQFF; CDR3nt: TGTGCCAGTGCGGCTAGCGGGGGGGCTGTCTCTGAGCAGTTCTTC
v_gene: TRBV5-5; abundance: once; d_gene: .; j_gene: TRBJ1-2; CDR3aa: CASTHRGENGYTF; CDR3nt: TGTGCCAGCACCCACCGGGGGGAAAATGGCTACACCTTC
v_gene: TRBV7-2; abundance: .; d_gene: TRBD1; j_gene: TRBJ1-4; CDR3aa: CASSRDRGGNEKLFF; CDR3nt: TGTGCCAGCAGCCGGGACAGGGGCGGAAATGAAAAACTGTTTTTT
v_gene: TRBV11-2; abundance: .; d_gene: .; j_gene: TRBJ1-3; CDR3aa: CASSLVRSSGNTIYF; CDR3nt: TGTGCCAGCAGCTTAGTCCGCAGCTCTGGAAACACCATATATTTT
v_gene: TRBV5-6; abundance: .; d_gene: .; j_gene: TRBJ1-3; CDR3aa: CASSTQGNTIYF; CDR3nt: TGTGCCAGCAGCACCCAGGGAAACACCATATATTTT
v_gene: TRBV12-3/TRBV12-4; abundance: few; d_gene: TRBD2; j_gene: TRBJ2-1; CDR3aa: CASSSDSGVEQFF; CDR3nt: TGTGCCAGCAGTTCTGATAGCGGGGTTGAGCAGTTCTTC
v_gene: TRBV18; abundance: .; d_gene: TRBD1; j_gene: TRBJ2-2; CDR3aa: CASSPISGGRELFF; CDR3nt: TGTGCCAGCTCACCCATTTCAGGGGGTCGGGAGCTGTTTTTT
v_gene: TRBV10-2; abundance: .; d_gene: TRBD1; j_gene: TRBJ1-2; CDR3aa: CASSESRQGVHGYTF; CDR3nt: TGCGCCAGCAGTGAGTCTCGGCAGGGGGTCCATGGCTACACCTTC
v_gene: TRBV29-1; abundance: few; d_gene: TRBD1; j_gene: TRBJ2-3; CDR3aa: CSVLVGQGGVDTQYF; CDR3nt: TGCAGCGTCTTGGTGGGACAGGGAGGAGTAGATACGCAGTATTTT
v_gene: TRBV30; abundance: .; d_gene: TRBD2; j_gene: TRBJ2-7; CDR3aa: CASTSGGYEQYF; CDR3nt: TGTGCCTCAACTAGCGGGGGCTACGAGCAGTACTTC
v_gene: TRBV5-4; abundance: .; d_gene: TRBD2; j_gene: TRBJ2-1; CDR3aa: CASRNPGTSGHNEQFF; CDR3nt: TGTGCCAGCAGAAATCCCGGGACTAGCGGCCACAATGAGCAGTTCTTC
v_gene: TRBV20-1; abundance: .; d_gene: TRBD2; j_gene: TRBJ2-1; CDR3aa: CSPRLANEQFF; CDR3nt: TGCAGCCCCAGACTAGCCAATGAGCAGTTCTTC
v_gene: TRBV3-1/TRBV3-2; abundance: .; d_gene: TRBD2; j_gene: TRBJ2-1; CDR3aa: CASSQVLLAGVGPYNEQFF; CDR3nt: TGTGCCAGCAGCCAAGTGTTACTAGCGGGGGTCGGCCCCTACAATGAGCAGTTCTTC
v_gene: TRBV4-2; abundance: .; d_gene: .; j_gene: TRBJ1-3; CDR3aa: CASSPGLLSGNTIYF; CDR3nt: TGTGCCAGCAGCCCAGGGCTTCTCTCTGGAAACACCATATATTTT
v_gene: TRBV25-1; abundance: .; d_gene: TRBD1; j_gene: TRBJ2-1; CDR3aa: CASSDGTRGRSGNEQFF; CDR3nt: TGTGCCAGCAGTGATGGAACCAGGGGGCGCTCGGGTAATGAGCAGTTCTTC
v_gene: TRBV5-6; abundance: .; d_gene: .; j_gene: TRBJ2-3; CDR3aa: CASSFGGGTDTQYF; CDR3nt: TGTGCCAGCAGCTTTGGAGGGGGCACAGATACGCAGTATTTT
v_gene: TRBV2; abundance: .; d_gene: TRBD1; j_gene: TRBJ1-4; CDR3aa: CASRVQGNNEKLFF; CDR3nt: TGTGCCAGCAGGGTACAGGGGAATAATGAAAAACTGTTTTTT
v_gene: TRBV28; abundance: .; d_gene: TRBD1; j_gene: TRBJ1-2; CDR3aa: CASSRGTGDRYGYTF; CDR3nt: TGTGCCAGCAGCCGAGGGACAGGGGATCGCTATGGCTACACCTTC
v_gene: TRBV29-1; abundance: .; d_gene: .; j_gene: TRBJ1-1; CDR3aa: CSVDGRGNTEAFF; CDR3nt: TGCAGCGTTGATGGCAGGGGGAACACTGAAGCTTTCTTT
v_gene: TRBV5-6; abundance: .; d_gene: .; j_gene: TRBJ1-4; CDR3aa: CASSFGQGGEKLFF; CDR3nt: TGTGCCAGCAGCTTCGGGCAGGGCGGTGAAAAACTGTTTTTT
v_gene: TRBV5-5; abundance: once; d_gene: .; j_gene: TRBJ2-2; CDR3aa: CASSFKTGFTGELFF; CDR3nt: TGTGCCAGCAGCTTTAAGACAGGTTTCACCGGGGAGCTGTTTTTT
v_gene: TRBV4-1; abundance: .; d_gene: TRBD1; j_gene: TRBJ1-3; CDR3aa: CASSQDPGTGELYF; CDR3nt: TGCGCCAGCAGCCAGGACCCCGGGACAGGGGAACTATATTTT
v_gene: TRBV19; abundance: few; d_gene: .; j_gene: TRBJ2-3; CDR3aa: CASSSGGTGSTDTQYF; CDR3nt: TGTGCCAGTAGTTCCGGAGGCACGGGTAGCACAGATACGCAGTATTTT
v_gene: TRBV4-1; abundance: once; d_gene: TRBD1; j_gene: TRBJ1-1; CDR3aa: CASSQEDRGVNTEAFF; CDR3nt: TGCGCCAGCAGCCAGGAGGACAGGGGGGTGAACACTGAAGCTTTCTTT
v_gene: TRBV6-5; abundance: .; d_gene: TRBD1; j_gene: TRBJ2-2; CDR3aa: CGSVRQGANTGELFF; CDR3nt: TGTGGCTCAGTTCGACAGGGAGCGAACACCGGGGAGCTGTTTTTT
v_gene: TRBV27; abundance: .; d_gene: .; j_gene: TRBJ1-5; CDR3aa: CASNRQPQHF; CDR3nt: TGTGCCAGCAATCGGCAGCCCCAGCATTTT
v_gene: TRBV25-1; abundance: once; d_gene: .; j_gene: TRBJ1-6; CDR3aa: CASSDRTASLHF; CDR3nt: TGTGCCAGCAGTGACAGAACCGCCTCCCTCCACTTT
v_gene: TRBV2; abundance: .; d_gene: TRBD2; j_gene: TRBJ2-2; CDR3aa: CASSELAGVGGELFF; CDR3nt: TGTGCCAGCAGTGAACTAGCGGGAGTCGGCGGGGAGCTGTTTTTT
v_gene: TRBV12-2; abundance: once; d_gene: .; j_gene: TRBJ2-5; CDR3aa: CASRLGSSGQETQYF; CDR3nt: TGTGCAAGTCGCTTAGGTTCTAGCGGGCAAGAGACCCAGTACTTC
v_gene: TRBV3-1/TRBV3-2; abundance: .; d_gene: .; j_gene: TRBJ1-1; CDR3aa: CASSQVETEAFF; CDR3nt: TGTGCCAGCAGCCAAGTCGAGACTGAAGCTTTCTTT
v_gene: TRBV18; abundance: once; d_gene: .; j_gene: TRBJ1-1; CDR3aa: CASSRTEGTEAFF; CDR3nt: TGTGCCAGCTCACGAACTGAGGGTACTGAAGCTTTCTTT
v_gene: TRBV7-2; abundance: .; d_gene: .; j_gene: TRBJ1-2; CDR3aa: CASSVNGDYGYTF; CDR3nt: TGTGCCAGCAGCGTCAACGGGGACTATGGCTACACCTTC
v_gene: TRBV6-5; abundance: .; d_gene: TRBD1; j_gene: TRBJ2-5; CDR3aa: CASSTPGGRETQYF; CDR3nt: TGTGCCAGCAGTACTCCAGGGGGCCGGGAGACCCAGTACTTC
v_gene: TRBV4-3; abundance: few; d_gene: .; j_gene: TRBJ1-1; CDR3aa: CASSQVPGTEAFF; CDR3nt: TGCGCCAGCAGCCAAGTACCAGGCACTGAAGCTTTCTTT